A single T cell receptor beta chain is shown here with its context. The data belong to a study of T cell changes during pregnancy in multiple sclerosis. Produced via immunoSEQ multiplex PCR; TCRdb's table is partial and in-frame only. The repertoire holds 50,000 or so clones, with about nine tenths as singletons. Germline CDR1 reads SGHVS; CDR2 reads FQNEAQ. V gave up 3 bases and J gave up 2 bases, with 11 bases separating them. CDR3 length: 14 residues. This sample comprised CD4+ T cells from peripheral blood mononuclear cells, obtained in the second trimester of pregnancy. This clonotype originated in a female donor with multiple sclerosis, enrolled in a pregnancy study. The chain couples TRBV7-8 to TRBJ2-7; D call uncertain. This CDR3 reads CASSFSGGTYEQYF. The CDR3 DNA follows: TGTGCCAGCAGCTTCTCCGGCGGAACCTACGAGCAGTACTTC. Looking up the rest from reference TRBV7-8 and TRBJ2-7 gives the full variable domain: GAGVSQSPRYKVAKRGQDVALRCDPISGHVSLFWYQQALGQGPEFLTYFQNEAQLDKSGLPSDRFFAERPEGSVSTLKIQRTQQEDSAVYLCASSFSGGTYEQYFGPGTRLTVT.